Here is one T cell receptor beta chain with its context. The entry originates in a study of blood T cell repertoires in COVID-19. Overall study: Material from acute and convalescent COVID-19 was sourced from the United States, Italy and Spain. T cells, B-cell-depleted T cells, or PBMCs provided the cDNA or gDNA that served as material.

CDR3 length: 16 amino acids. Source study methods: Amplification of reference gene primers provided the estimated nucleated cell counts. Only in-frame clones appear in the TCRdb table, and some are missing; sequencing was by immunoSEQ multiplex PCR. V, J and clone size were drawn from that table, and D and trimming were deduced from the DNA. The sample contains 200,000 to 250,000 clones, about four fifths of which appear only once. Sequencing was performed on peripheral blood. The TCR comes from a man younger than 40 who had recovered from COVID-19. The chain couples TRBV21-1 to TRBJ2-2; the table assigns TRBD2, which was not confirmed against the DNA. TRBV21-1 is labeled a pseudogene. CDR3 nucleotide sequence: TGTGCCAGCAGCAAAGAGGCAGGGAGGTTGTCCGGGGAGCTGTTTTTT. It codes for CASSKEAGRLSGELFF.